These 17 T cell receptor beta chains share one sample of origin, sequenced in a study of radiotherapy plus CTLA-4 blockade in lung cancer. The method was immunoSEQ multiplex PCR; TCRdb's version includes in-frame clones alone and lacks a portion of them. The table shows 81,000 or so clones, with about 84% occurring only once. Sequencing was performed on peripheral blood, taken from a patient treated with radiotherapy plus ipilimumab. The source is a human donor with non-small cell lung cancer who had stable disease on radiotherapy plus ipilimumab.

CDR3 region: CASSNLRVASTDTQYF. The CDR3 DNA reads as TGTGCCAGTAGTAACTTGAGGGTAGCTAGCACAGATACGCAGTATTTT. The chain links TRBV19 to TRBJ2-3; tentatively, D is TRBD2 (5 bases). The CDR3 is made up of 16 amino acids. Germline values: CDR1 LNHDA, CDR2 SQIVND (reference sequence). Trimming removed 4 bases at V and 0 bases at J, with 14 bases between.

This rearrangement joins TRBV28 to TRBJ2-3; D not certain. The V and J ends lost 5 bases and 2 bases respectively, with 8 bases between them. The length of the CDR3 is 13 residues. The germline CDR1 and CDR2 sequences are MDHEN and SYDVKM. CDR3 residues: CASSNTHTDTQYF. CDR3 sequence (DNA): TGTGCCAGCAGTAATACCCACACAGATACGCAGTATTTT.

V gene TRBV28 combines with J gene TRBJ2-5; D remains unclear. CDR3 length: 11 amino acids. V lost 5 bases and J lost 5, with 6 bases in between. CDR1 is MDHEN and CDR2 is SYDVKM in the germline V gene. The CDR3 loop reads CASSRLETQYF. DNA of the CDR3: TGTGCCAGCAGTAGATTGGAGACCCAGTACTTC. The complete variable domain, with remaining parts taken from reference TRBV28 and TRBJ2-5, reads DVKVTQSSRYLVKRTGEKVFLECVQDMDHENMFWYRQDPGLGLRLIYFSYDVKMKEKGDIPEGYSVSREKKERFSLILESASTNQTSMYLCASSRLETQYFGPGTRLLVL.

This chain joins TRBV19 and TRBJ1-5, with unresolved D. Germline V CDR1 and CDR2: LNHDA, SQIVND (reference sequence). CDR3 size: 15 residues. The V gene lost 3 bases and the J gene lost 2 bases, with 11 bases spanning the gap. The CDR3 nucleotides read TGTGCCAGTAGTATGGAGCATACCCGCAATCAGCCCCAGCATTTT. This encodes CASSMEHTRNQPQHF. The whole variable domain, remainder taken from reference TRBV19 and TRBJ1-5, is DGGITQSPKYLFRKEGQNVTLSCEQNLNHDAMYWYRQDPGQGLRLIYYSQIVNDFQKGDIAEGYSVSREKKESFPLTVTSAQKNPTAFYLCASSMEHTRNQPQHFGDGTRLSIL.

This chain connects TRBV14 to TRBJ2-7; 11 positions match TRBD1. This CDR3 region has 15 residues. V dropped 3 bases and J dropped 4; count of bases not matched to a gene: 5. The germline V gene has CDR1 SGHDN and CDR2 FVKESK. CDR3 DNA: TGTGCCAGCAGCCACCCGGGACAGGGGGTGTACGAGCAGTACTTC. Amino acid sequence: CASSHPGQGVYEQYF. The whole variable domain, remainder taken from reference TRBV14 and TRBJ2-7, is EAGVTQFPSHSVIEKGQTVTLRCDPISGHDNLYWYRRVMGKEIKFLLHFVKESKQDESGMPNNRFLAERTGGTYSTLKVQPAELEDSGVYFCASSHPGQGVYEQYFGPGTRLTVT.

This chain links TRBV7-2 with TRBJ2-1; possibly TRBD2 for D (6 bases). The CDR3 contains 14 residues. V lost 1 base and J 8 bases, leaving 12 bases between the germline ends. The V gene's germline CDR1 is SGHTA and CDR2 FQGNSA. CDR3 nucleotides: TGTGCCAGCAGCTTAGGGCTAGCGTTCGATGAGCAGTTCTTC. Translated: CASSLGLAFDEQFF.

The chain's CDR3 is CASSLGAGVGTEAFF. CDR3 nucleotides: TGCGCCAGCAGCTTGGGGGCAGGGGTGGGCACTGAAGCTTTCTTT. The chain couples TRBV5-1 to TRBJ1-1, with D possibly TRBD1 on 6 matching bases. Trimming shortened V by 0 bases and J by 4 bases, and 13 bases separated the two germline ends. Germline V gives CDR1 SGHRS, CDR2 YFSETQ. The length of the CDR3 is 15 residues.

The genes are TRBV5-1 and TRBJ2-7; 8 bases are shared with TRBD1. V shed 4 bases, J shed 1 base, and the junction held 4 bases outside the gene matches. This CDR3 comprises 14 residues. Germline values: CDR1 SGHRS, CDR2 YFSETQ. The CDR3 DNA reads TGCGCCAGCAGCAAGAGACAGGGGTCCTACGAGCAGTACTTC. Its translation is CASSKRQGSYEQYF.

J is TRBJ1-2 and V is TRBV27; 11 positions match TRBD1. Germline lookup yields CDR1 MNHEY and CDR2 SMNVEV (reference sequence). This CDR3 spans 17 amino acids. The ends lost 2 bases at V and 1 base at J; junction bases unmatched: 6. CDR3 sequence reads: CASSLQGQGGHNYGYTF. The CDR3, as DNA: TGTGCCAGCAGTTTACAGGGACAGGGGGGCCATAACTATGGCTACACCTTC.

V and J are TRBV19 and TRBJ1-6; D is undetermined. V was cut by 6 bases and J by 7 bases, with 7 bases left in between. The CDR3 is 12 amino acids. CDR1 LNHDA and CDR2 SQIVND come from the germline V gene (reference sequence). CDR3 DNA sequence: TGTGCCAGTAGGTCCGGGAATTCACCCCTCCACTTT. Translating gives CASRSGNSPLHF.

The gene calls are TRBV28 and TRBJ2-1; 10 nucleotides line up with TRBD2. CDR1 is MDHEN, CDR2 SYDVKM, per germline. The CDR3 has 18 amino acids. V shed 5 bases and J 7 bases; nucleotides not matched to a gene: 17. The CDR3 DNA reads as TGTGCCAGCAGTACAACCGGAGAGCGGGGGGGCCGTCTAAATGAGCAGTTCTTC. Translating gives CASSTTGERGGRLNEQFF.

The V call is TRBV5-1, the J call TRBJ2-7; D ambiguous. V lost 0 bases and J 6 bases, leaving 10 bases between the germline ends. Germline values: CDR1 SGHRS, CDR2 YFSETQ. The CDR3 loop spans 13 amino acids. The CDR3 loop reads CASSLEGVAEQYF. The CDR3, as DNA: TGCGCCAGCAGCTTGGAGGGTGTCGCCGAGCAGTACTTC.

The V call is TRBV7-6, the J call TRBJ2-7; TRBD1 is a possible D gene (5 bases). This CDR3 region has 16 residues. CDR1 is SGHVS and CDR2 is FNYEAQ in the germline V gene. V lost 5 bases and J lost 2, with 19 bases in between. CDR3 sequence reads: CASSPRSGSGPYEQYF. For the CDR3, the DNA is TGTGCCAGCAGCCCTCGGTCCGGCTCAGGGCCCTACGAGCAGTACTTC.

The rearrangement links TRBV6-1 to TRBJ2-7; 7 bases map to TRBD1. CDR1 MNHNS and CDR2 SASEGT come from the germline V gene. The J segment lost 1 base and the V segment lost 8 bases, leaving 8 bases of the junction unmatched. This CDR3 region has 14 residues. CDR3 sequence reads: CASLDRVWSYEQYF. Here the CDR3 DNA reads TGTGCCAGCCTTGACAGGGTATGGTCCTACGAGCAGTACTTC.

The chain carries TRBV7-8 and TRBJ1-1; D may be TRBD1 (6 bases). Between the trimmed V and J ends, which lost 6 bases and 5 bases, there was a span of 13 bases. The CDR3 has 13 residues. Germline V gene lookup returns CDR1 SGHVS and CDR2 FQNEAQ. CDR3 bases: TGTGCCAGCAGGATTCAGGGGAGGACTGAAGCTTTCTTT. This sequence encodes CASRIQGRTEAFF.

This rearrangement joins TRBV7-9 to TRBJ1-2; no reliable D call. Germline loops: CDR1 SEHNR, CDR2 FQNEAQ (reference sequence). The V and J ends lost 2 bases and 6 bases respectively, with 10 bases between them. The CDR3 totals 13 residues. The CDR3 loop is CASSLYLEHGYTF. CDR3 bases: TGTGCCAGCAGCTTATACTTGGAGCATGGCTACACCTTC.

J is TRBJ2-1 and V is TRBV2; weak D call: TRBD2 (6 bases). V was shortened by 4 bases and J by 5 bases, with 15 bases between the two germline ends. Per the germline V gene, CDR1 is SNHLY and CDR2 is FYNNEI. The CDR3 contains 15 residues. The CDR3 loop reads CASSVSGPANNEQFF. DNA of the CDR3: TGTGCCAGCAGTGTGAGCGGGCCGGCCAACAATGAGCAGTTCTTC. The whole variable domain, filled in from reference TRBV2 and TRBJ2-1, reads EPEVTQTPSHQVTQMGQEVILRCVPISNHLYFYWYRQILGQKVEFLVSFYNNEISEKSEIFDDQFSVERPDGSNFTLKIRSTKLEDSAMYFCASSVSGPANNEQFFGPGTRLTVL.